This TCR beta chain was documented in a study of blood T cell repertoires in COVID-19. Here immunoSEQ multiplex PCR was the method, and the copy in TCRdb shows in-frame clones only, minus some. The table shows some 90,000 clones, with approximately 90% occurring only once. The CDR3 has 17 amino acids. V gave up 7 bases and J gave up 0 bases, with 21 bases separating them. CDR1 SGHVS and CDR2 FQNEAQ come from the germline V gene. The source of this sequence is a woman aged 45-65 years in a cohort sampled during active COVID-19. The sample consisted of peripheral blood. The chain uses TRBV7-8 and TRBJ1-1; perhaps TRBD1 as D (6 bases). CDR3 in DNA: TGTGCCAGCATTGGGGCCAGGGGTTCGGTCGTGAACACTGAAGCTTTCTTT. The encoded protein is CASIGARGSVVNTEAFF.